This TCR beta chain is drawn from a study of blood T cell repertoires in COVID-19. For the study at large: The United States, Italy and Spain provided the acute and convalescent COVID-19 samples. PBMCs, B-cell-depleted T cells, or T cells were the source of the cDNA or gDNA that made up the material.

Authors' data handling: Nucleated cell counts were estimated from reference gene primer amplification. Data came from immunoSEQ multiplex PCR; TCRdb stores just in-frame clones and leaves some out. V, J and clone size derive from that table, while D and trimming were established from the DNA sequence. The repertoire includes approximately 270,000 clones, about 89% of them detected once, and around 0.8% sits in the top ten. Remarks on this clone: Other DNA variants within this sample encode the same CDR3.

CDR3 size: 12 residues. Germline lookup yields CDR1 SGHRS and CDR2 YFSETQ. V was shortened by 4 bases and J by 2 bases, with 6 bases between the two germline ends. This sequence was found in a man younger than 40 with acute or convalescent COVID-19. The rearrangement links TRBV5-1 to TRBJ2-5, with D unclear. The specimen sequenced was peripheral blood. CDR3 sequence: CASSQNQETQYF. The CDR3 nucleotides read TGCGCCAGCAGCCAGAATCAAGAGACCCAGTACTTC.